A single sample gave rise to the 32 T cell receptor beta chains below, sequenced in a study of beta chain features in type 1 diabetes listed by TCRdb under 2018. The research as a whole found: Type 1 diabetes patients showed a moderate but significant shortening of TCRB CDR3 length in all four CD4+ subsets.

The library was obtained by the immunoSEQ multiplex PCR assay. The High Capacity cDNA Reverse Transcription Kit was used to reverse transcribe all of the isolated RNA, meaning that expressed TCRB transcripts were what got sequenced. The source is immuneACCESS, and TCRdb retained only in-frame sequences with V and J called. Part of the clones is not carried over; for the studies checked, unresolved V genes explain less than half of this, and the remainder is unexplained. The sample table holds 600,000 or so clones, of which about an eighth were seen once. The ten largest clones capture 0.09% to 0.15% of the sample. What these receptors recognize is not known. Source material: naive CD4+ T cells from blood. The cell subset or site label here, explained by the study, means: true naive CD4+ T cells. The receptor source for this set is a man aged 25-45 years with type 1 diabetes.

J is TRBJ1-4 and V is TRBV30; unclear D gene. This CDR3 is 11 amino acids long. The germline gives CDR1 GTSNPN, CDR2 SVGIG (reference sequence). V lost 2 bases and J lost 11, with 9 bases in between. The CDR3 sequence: CAWSNAGKLFF. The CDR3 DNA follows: TGTGCCTGGAGTAACGCTGGGAAACTGTTTTTT.

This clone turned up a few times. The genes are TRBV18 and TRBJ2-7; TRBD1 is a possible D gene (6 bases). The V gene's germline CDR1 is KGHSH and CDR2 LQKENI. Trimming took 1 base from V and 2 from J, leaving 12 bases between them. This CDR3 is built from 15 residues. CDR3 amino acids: CASSPLTDRTYEQYF. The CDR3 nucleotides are TGTGCCAGCTCACCACTCACGGACAGAACCTACGAGCAGTACTTC.

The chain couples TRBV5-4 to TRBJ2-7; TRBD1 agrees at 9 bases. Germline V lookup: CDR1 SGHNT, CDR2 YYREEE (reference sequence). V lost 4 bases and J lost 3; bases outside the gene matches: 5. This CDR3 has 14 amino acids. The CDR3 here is CASSTGQGFYEQYF. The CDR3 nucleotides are TGTGCCAGCAGCACGGGACAGGGTTTCTACGAGCAGTACTTC.

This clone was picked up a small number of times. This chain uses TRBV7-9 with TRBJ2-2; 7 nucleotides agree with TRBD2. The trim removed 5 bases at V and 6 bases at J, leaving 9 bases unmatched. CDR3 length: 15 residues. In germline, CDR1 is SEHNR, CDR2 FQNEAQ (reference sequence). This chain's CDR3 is CASSIRSGGAGELFF. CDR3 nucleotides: TGTGCCAGCAGCATCAGGTCGGGGGGAGCCGGGGAGCTGTTTTTT. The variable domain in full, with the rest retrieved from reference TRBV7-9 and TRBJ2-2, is DTGVSQNPRHKITKRGQNVTFRCDPISEHNRLYWYRQTLGQGPEFLTYFQNEAQLEKSRLLSDRFSAERPKGSFSTLEIQRTEQGDSAMYLCASSIRSGGAGELFFGEGSRLTVL.

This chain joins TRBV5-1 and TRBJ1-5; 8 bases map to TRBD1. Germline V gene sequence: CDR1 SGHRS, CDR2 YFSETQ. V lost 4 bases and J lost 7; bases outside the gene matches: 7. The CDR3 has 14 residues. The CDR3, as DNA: TGCGCCAGCAGCCCGGGACAGGCGGAACAGCCCCAGCATTTT. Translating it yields CASSPGQAEQPQHF.

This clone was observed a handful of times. DNA of the CDR3: TGTGCCAGCAGCGGCGCGGCGGGGTTGCGAGAAAAACTGTTTTTT. Protein product: CASSGAAGLREKLFF. This rearrangement joins TRBV7-2 to TRBJ1-4, with D uncertain. V was shortened by 5 bases and J by 8 bases, with 18 bases between the two germline ends. In germline, CDR1 is SGHTA, CDR2 FQGNSA. The CDR3 length is 15 residues.

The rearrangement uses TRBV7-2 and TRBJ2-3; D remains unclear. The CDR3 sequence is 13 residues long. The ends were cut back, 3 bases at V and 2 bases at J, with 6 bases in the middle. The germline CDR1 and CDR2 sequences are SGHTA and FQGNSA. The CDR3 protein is CASSLMITDTQYF. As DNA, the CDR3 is TGTGCCAGCAGCTTGATGATCACAGATACGCAGTATTTT.

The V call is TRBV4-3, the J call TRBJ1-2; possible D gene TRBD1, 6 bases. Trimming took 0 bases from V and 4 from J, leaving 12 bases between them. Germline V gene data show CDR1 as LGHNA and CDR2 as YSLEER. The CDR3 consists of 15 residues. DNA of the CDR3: TGCGCCAGCAGCCAAGATCAGGGGCAAGGCTATGGCTACACCTTC. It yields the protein CASSQDQGQGYGYTF.

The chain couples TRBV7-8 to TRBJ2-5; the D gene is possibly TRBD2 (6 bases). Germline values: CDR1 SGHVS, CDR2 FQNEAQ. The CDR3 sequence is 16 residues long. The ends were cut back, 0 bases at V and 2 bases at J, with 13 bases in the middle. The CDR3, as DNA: TGTGCCAGCAGCTTAGCGCTAGCGAACACACAAGAGACCCAGTACTTC. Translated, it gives CASSLALANTQETQYF. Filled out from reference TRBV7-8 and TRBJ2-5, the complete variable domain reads GAGVSQSPRYKVAKRGQDVALRCDPISGHVSLFWYQQALGQGPEFLTYFQNEAQLDKSGLPSDRFFAERPEGSVSTLKIQRTQQEDSAVYLCASSLALANTQETQYFGPGTRLLVL.

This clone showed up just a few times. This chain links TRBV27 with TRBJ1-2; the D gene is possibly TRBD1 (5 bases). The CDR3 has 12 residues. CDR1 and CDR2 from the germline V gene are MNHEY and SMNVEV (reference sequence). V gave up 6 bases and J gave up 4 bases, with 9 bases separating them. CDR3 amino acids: CASRGLLYGYTF. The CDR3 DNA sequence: TGTGCCAGCAGGGGACTACTCTATGGCTACACCTTC.

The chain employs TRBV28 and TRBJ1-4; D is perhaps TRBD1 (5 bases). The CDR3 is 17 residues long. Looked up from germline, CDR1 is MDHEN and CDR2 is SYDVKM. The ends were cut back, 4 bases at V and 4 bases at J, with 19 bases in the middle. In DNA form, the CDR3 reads TGTGCCAGCAGTTCCTACCCCGGCGGGACGGTTAATGAAAAACTGTTTTTT. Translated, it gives CASSSYPGGTVNEKLFF.

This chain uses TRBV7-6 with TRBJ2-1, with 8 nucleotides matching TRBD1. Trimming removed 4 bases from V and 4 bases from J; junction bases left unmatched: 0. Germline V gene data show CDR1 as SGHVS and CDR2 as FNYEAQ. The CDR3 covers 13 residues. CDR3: CASSWTGYNEQFF. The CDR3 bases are TGTGCCAGCAGCTGGACAGGGTACAATGAGCAGTTCTTC.

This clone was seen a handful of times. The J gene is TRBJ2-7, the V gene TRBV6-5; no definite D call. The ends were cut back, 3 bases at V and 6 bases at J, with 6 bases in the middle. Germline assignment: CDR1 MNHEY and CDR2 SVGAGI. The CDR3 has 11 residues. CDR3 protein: CASSYVGEQYF. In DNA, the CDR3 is TGTGCCAGCAGTTATGTTGGCGAGCAGTACTTC.

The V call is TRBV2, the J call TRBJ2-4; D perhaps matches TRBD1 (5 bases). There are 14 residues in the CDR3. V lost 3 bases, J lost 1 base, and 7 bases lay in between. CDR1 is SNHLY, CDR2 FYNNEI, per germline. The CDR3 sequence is CASSDGAAKNIQYF. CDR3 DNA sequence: TGTGCCAGCAGTGATGGGGCTGCCAAAAACATTCAGTACTTC.

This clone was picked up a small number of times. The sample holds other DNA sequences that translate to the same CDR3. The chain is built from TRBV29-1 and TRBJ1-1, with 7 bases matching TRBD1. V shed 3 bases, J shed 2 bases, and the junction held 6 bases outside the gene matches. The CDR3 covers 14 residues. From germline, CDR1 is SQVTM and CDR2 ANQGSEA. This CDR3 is CSVDRGQVNTEAFF. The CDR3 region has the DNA TGCAGCGTTGATAGGGGGCAGGTAAACACTGAAGCTTTCTTT.

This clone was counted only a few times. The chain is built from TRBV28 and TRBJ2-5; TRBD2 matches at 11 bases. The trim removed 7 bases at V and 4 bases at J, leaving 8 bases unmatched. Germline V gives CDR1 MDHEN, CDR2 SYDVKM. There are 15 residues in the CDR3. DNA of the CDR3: TGTGCCAGCACCCCCCGGCTAGCGGGGGGAGAGACCCAGTACTTC. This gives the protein CASTPRLAGGETQYF.

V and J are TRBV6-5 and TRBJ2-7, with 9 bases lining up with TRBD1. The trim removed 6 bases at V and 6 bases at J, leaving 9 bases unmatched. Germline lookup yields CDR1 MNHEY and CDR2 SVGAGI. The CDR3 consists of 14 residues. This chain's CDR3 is CASSGQGRAVEQYF. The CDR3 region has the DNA TGTGCCAGCAGCGGACAGGGGCGGGCTGTCGAGCAGTACTTC.

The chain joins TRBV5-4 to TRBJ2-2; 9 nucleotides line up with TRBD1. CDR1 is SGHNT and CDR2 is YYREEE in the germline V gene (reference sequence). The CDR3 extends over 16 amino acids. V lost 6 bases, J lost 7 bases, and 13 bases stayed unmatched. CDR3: CASTGAPTGGGGELFF. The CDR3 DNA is TGTGCCAGCACCGGAGCCCCGACAGGGGGTGGCGGGGAGCTGTTTTTT.

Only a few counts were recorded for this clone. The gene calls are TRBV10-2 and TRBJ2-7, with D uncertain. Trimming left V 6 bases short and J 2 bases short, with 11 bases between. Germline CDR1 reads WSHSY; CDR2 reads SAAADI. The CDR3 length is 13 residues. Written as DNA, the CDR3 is TGCGCCAGCAGCCAAAACCCCCCCTACGAGCAGTACTTC. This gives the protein CASSQNPPYEQYF.

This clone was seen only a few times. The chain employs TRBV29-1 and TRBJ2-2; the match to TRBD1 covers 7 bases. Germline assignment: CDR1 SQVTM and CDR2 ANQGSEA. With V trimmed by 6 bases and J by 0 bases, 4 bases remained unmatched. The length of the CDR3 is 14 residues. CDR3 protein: CSVDDRANTGELFF. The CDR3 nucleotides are TGCAGCGTCGACGACAGGGCGAACACCGGGGAGCTGTTTTTT.

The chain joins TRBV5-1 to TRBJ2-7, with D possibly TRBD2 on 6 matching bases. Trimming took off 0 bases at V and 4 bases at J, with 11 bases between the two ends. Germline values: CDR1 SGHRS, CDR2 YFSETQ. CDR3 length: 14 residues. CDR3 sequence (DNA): TGCGCCAGCAGCTTGGGGGACTTTCCGTACGAGCAGTACTTC. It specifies CASSLGDFPYEQYF.

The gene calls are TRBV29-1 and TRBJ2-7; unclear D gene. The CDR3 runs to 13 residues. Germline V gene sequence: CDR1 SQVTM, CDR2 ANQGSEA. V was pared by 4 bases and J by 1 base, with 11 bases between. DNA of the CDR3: TGCAGCGTTGCTGATGGCAAATCCTACGAGCAGTACTTC. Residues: CSVADGKSYEQYF.

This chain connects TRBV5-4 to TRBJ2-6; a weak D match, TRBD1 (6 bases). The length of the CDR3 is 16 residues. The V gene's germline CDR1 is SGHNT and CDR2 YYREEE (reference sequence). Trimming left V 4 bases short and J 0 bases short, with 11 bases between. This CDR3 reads CASSRNRDSGANVLTF. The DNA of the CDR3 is TGTGCCAGCAGCCGGAACAGGGACTCTGGGGCCAACGTCCTGACTTTC.

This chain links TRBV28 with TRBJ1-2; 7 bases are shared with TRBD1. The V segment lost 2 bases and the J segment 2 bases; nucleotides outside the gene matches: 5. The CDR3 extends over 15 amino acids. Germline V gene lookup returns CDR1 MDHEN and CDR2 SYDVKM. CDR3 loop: CASSLGRQGNYGYTF. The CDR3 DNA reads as TGTGCCAGCAGTTTAGGCAGACAGGGCAACTATGGCTACACCTTC.

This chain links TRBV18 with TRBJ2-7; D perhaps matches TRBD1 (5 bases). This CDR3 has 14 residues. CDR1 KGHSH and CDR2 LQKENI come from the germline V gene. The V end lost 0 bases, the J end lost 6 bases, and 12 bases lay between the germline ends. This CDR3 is CASSPPAGAGEQYF. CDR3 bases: TGTGCCAGCTCACCACCAGCTGGGGCAGGCGAGCAGTACTTC.

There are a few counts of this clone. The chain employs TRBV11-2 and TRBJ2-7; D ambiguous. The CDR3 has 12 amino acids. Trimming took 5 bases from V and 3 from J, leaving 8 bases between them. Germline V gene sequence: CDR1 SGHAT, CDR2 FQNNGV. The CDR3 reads CASSGAGYEQYF. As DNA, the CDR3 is TGTGCCAGCAGCGGAGCCGGCTACGAGCAGTACTTC.

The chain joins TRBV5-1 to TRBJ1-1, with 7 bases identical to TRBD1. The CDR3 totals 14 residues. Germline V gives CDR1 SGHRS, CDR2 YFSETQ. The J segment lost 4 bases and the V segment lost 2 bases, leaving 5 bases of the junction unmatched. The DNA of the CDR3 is TGCGCCAGCAGCTTAACAGGGGAGAGCACTGAAGCTTTCTTT. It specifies CASSLTGESTEAFF.

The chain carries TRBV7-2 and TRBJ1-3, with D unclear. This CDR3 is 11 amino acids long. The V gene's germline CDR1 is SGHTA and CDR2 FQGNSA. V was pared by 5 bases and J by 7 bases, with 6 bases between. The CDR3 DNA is TGTGCCAGCAGCCTTGGGAACACCATATATTTT. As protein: CASSLGNTIYF.

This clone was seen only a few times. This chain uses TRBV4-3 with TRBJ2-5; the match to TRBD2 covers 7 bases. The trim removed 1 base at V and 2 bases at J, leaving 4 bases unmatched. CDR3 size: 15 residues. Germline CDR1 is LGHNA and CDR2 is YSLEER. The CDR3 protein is CASSQAVGGQETQYF. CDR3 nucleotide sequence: TGCGCCAGCAGCCAAGCCGTGGGGGGGCAAGAGACCCAGTACTTC.

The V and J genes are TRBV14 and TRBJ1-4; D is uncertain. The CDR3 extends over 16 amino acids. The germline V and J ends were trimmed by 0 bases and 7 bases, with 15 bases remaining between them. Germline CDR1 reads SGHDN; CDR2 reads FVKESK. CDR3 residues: CASSQDGRSFGEKLFF. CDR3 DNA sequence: TGTGCCAGCAGCCAAGACGGACGGAGTTTTGGTGAAAAACTGTTTTTT. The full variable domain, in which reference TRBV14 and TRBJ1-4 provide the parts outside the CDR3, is EAGVTQFPSHSVIEKGQTVTLRCDPISGHDNLYWYRRVMGKEIKFLLHFVKESKQDESGMPNNRFLAERTGGTYSTLKVQPAELEDSGVYFCASSQDGRSFGEKLFFGSGTQLSVL.

CDR3 residues: CASSPVPGQGADYGYTF. CDR3 in DNA: TGTGCCAGCTCACCCGTCCCGGGACAGGGGGCGGACTATGGCTACACCTTC. This chain links TRBV18 with TRBJ1-2; 12 positions agree with TRBD1. Germline CDR1 and CDR2: KGHSH and LQKENI. Germline trimming cut 3 bases from V and 3 bases from J; bases unmatched to any gene: 8. This CDR3 region has 17 residues.

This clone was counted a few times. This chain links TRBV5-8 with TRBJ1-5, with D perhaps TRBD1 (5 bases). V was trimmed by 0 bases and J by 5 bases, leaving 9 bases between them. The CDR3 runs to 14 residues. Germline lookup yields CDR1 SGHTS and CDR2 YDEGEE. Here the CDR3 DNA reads TGTGCCAGCAGCTTGGGGGCAGGGTATCAGCCCCAGCATTTT. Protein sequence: CASSLGAGYQPQHF.